A single sample gave rise to the 13 T cell receptor beta chains below, sequenced in a study of T cell responses to AZD1222 COVID-19 vaccine. Profiled with immunoSEQ multiplex PCR; TCRdb holds only in-frame clones, not every one. The sample carries 90,000 to 120,000 clones, roughly 87% recorded once. Specimen: peripheral blood, collected 28 days after the second AZD1222 dose. The origin of the receptors is an adult who received the AZD1222 COVID-19 vaccine.

This chain uses TRBV18 with TRBJ1-1; the D is unclear. In germline, CDR1 is KGHSH, CDR2 LQKENI. V was shortened by 0 bases and J by 7 bases, with 18 bases between the two germline ends. The CDR3 runs to 16 residues. The CDR3 loop is CASSPPGRSLSLEAFF. CDR3 nucleotides: TGTGCCAGCTCACCACCGGGGAGGAGCCTCTCTCTTGAAGCTTTCTTT.

The rearrangement uses TRBV18 and TRBJ1-1; D is possibly TRBD1 (5 bases). V was trimmed by 0 bases and J by 1 base, leaving 9 bases between them. This CDR3 has 15 amino acids. In germline, CDR1 is KGHSH, CDR2 LQKENI. CDR3 sequence (DNA): TGTGCCAGCTCACCACCGAATGGGGGGAACACTGAAGCTTTCTTT. Translated, it gives CASSPPNGGNTEAFF. Full variable domain (remainder filled in from reference TRBV18 and TRBJ1-1): NAGVMQNPRHLVRRRGQEARLRCSPMKGHSHVYWYRQLPEEGLKFMVYLQKENIIDESGMPKERFSAEFPKEGPSILRIQQVVRGDSAAYFCASSPPNGGNTEAFFGQGTRLTVV.

The sample holds a few counts of this clone. The CDR3 reads CASSGFNYGYTF. The CDR3 DNA reads as TGTGCCAGCAGCGGGTTTAACTATGGCTACACCTTC. This chain connects TRBV7-6 to TRBJ1-2, with no clear D. Between the trimmed V and J ends, which lost 5 bases and 1 base, there was a span of 5 bases. CDR1 and CDR2 (germline): SGHVS, FNYEAQ. The CDR3 totals 12 residues.

The CDR3 DNA follows: TGTGCTAGTGGTTTGGTAACCGGGGGAAGTTCACCCCTCCACTTT. It is translated as CASGLVTGGSSPLHF. This chain connects TRBV12-5 to TRBJ1-6; D possibly corresponds to TRBD1 (5 bases). Trimming took 0 bases from V and 9 from J, leaving 12 bases between them. CDR1 is LGHNT, CDR2 FRNRAP, per germline. This CDR3 contains 15 residues. Full variable domain (missing parts from reference TRBV12-5 and TRBJ1-6): DARVTQTPRHKVTEMGQEVTMRCQPILGHNTVFWYRQTMMQGLELLAYFRNRAPLDDSGMPKDRFSAEMPDATLATLKIQPSEPRDSAVYFCASGLVTGGSSPLHFGNGTRLTVT.

This clone appeared once. The chain recombines TRBV7-9 with TRBJ1-2; D gene uncertain. The CDR3 consists of 12 residues. Per germline, CDR1 SEHNR and CDR2 FQNEAQ (reference sequence). Trimming took 4 bases from V and 7 from J, leaving 10 bases between them. CDR3 protein: CASSSVEFGYTF. CDR3 DNA sequence: TGTGCCAGCAGCTCAGTGGAGTTTGGCTACACCTTC. Full variable domain (rest looked up from reference TRBV7-9 and TRBJ1-2): DTGVSQNPRHKITKRGQNVTFRCDPISEHNRLYWYRQTLGQGPEFLTYFQNEAQLEKSRLLSDRFSAERPKGSFSTLEIQRTEQGDSAMYLCASSSVEFGYTFGSGTRLTVV.

This sequence joins TRBV14 and TRBJ2-1; possible D gene TRBD1, 5 bases. This CDR3 is 12 amino acids long. V was trimmed by 2 bases and J by 6 bases, leaving 5 bases between them. Germline assignment: CDR1 SGHDN and CDR2 FVKESK. CDR3 amino acids: CASSQQGNEQFF. CDR3 bases: TGTGCCAGCAGCCAACAGGGCAATGAGCAGTTCTTC.

The chain recombines TRBV3-1 (or the pseudogene TRBV3-2) with TRBJ1-2, with 8 nucleotides matching TRBD1. The CDR3 covers 17 residues. The germline V gene has CDR1 LGHDT and CDR2 YNNKEL (reference sequence). With V trimmed by 1 base and J by 3 bases, 10 bases remained unmatched. The CDR3 DNA is TGTGCCAGCAGCCAAGCGGACACCGGGACAGGCGACTATGGCTACACCTTC. Translation gives CASSQADTGTGDYGYTF.

The chain recombines TRBV6-2 or TRBV6-3 with TRBJ1-4, with D uncertain. CDR3 length: 11 residues. Germline values: CDR1 MNHEY, CDR2 SVGEGT. Trimming took off 4 bases at V and 10 bases at J, with 7 bases between the two ends. The CDR3 coding sequence is TGTGCCAGCAGTTTAGAAGGAAAACTGTTTTTT. It codes for CASSLEGKLFF.

This clone came up a few times. This chain links TRBV14 with TRBJ2-2; D possibly uses TRBD1 or TRBD2 (5 bases each). V dropped 4 bases and J dropped 8 bases, with 17 bases sitting between them. The CDR3 loop spans 15 amino acids. The germline CDR1 and CDR2 sequences are SGHDN and FVKESK. The CDR3 here is CASSPPGPLGGELFF. For the CDR3, the DNA is TGTGCCAGCAGCCCCCCGGGGCCGCTGGGGGGGGAGCTGTTTTTT.

This sequence joins TRBV4-3 and TRBJ2-1; 9 bases match TRBD2. The CDR3 loop spans 15 amino acids. After removal of 1 base from V and 3 bases from J, the junction contained 1 base not matched to a gene. The germline V gene encodes CDR1 LGHNA and CDR2 YSLEER. The CDR3 protein is CASSQGLADYNEQFF. Written as DNA, the CDR3 is TGCGCCAGCAGCCAAGGACTAGCGGACTACAATGAGCAGTTCTTC.

The chain couples TRBV5-1 to TRBJ2-2; 13 nucleotides match TRBD2. V lost 4 bases to trimming and J lost 2 bases; unmatched junction nucleotides: 2. CDR3 length equals 16 residues. Germline-derived CDR1 and CDR2 are SGHRS and YFSETQ. The chain's CDR3 is CASSPGLAGNTGELFF. In nucleotides, the CDR3 is TGCGCCAGCAGCCCGGGACTAGCGGGAAACACCGGGGAGCTGTTTTTT.

CDR3 nucleotides: TGTGCCAGCAGCTCACCCGGGACAGTTAACTATGGCTACACCTTC. Protein sequence: CASSSPGTVNYGYTF. The V and J genes are TRBV7-9 and TRBJ1-2, with TRBD1 identical over 7 bases. CDR1 and CDR2 from the germline V gene are SEHNR and FQNEAQ (reference sequence). The trim removed 4 bases at V and 1 base at J, leaving 6 bases unmatched. The CDR3 length is 15 residues.

This chain connects TRBV19 to TRBJ2-5; TRBD1 agrees at 8 bases. CDR3 size: 17 residues. Looked up from germline, CDR1 is LNHDA and CDR2 is SQIVND (reference sequence). Trimming at V came to 2 bases and at J to 1 base, leaving 9 bases not matched to a gene. CDR3: CASSILGQGATQETQYF. Here the CDR3 DNA reads TGTGCCAGTAGTATACTGGGGCAGGGGGCCACCCAAGAGACCCAGTACTTC.